Listed below are T cell receptor beta chains from one sample, sequenced in a study of shared clonotypes between healthy human individuals. The repertoire was sequenced with immunoSEQ multiplex PCR; TCRdb's copy has only in-frame clones and lacks some. The data hold approximately 2.4 million clones, with around 95% observed a single time. Sequenced sample: naive CD4+ T cells sorted from blood. The receptors stem from a man aged 18 to 30 in good health. Both conserved end residues are part of each CDR3. Fields, in order: clone size, V gene, CDR3 length, D gene, J gene, CDR3 protein, CDR3 DNA. D genes are given only for firm matches. Size tells how often a clone was seen (once, few, many) or the class of an expanded clone, and some rows leave it out.

-	TRBV30	12	-	TRBJ1-2	CACLTIGYGYTF	TGTGCCTGCTTAACAATAGGGTATGGCTACACCTTC
-	TRBV30	15	-	TRBJ2-2	CAWSPPTANTGELFF	TGTGCCTGGAGTCCCCCGACAGCCAACACCGGGGAGCTGTTTTTT
-	TRBV6-5	14	TRBD1	TRBJ2-7	CASRLGTGYYEQYF	TGTGCCAGCAGACTCGGGACAGGGTACTACGAGCAGTACTTC
-	TRBV7-9	15	-	TRBJ2-7	CASSLDLEAIYEQYF	TGTGCCAGCAGCTTAGATCTCGAGGCGATCTACGAGCAGTACTTC
-	TRBV5-1	17	TRBD2	TRBJ2-2	CASSSFSGGGGTGELFF	TGCGCCAGCAGCTCGTTCAGTGGCGGGGGAGGCACCGGGGAGCTGTTTTTT
-	TRBV6-5	13	-	TRBJ1-1	CASSYGRETEAFF	TGTGCCAGCAGTTACGGACGGGAGACTGAAGCTTTCTTT
-	TRBV7-8	13	-	TRBJ2-7	CASSPGTDYDQYF	TGTGCCAGCAGCCCCGGGACTGACTACGATCAGTACTTC
-	TRBV7-9	16	-	TRBJ2-2	CASSLGSSRGTGELFF	TGTGCCAGCAGCTTAGGATCTTCGAGGGGTACCGGGGAGCTGTTTTTT
-	TRBV10-3	13	TRBD2	TRBJ2-2	CATGTSATGELFF	TGTGCCACCGGGACTAGCGCAACCGGGGAGCTGTTTTTT
-	TRBV25-1	12	-	TRBJ2-7	CASSHTQREQYF	TGTGCCAGCAGTCACACACAACGCGAGCAGTACTTC
once	TRBV30	15	-	TRBJ1-3	CAWSHRENSGNTIYF	TGTGCCTGGAGTCACAGAGAGAACTCTGGAAACACCATATATTTT
-	TRBV7-6	21	TRBD2	TRBJ2-5	CASSLARKRDYSTGNQETQYF	TGTGCCAGCAGCTTAGCCCGGAAAAGGGACTATAGCACGGGGAATCAAGAGACCCAGTACTTC
-	TRBV28	14	-	TRBJ2-3	CASSLRTSTDTQYF	TGTGCCAGCAGTCTACGCACCAGCACAGATACGCAGTATTTT
-	TRBV11-2	15	TRBD2	TRBJ2-5	CASSPIAGVGETQYF	TGTGCCAGCAGCCCGATAGCGGGAGTAGGAGAGACCCAGTACTTC
-	TRBV2	15	TRBD1	TRBJ1-4	CASSEGGGGNEKLFF	TGTGCCAGCAGTGAAGGGGGAGGGGGCAACGAAAAACTGTTTTTT
-	TRBV19	15	TRBD1	TRBJ2-3	CASSTRQGGTDTQYF	TGTGCCAGTAGTACCCGACAGGGTGGCACAGATACGCAGTATTTT
-	TRBV28	17	-	TRBJ2-7	CASSFQLKLEFSYEQYF	TGTGCCAGCAGTTTCCAACTTAAACTAGAATTTTCCTACGAGCAGTACTTC
-	TRBV6-5	11	TRBD2	TRBJ2-5	CASGEGLALNF	TGTGCCAGCGGCGAGGGACTAGCGTTAAACTTC
-	TRBV19	18	TRBD1	TRBJ1-2	CASSILSGQGSPGYGYTF	TGTGCCAGTAGTATATTATCGGGACAGGGTTCACCAGGCTATGGCTACACCTTC
-	TRBV9	12	-	TRBJ2-5	CASSPRGQTQYF	TGTGCCAGCAGCCCCCGAGGGCAGACCCAGTACTTC
-	TRBV2	14	-	TRBJ2-5	CASSEGSLLETQYF	TGTGCCAGCAGTGAAGGCAGTTTGTTGGAGACCCAGTACTTC
-	TRBV10-3	14	-	TRBJ1-2	CAISEAITNYGYTF	TGTGCCATCAGTGAGGCTATCACTAACTATGGCTACACCTTC
-	TRBV10-3	14	TRBD2	TRBJ2-1	CAIHPSGGEGEQFF	TGTGCCATCCACCCTAGCGGGGGGGAGGGTGAGCAGTTCTTC
-	TRBV7-3	15	TRBD1	TRBJ2-7	CASSSWDRGTYEQYF	TGTGCCAGCAGCTCGTGGGACAGGGGAACCTACGAGCAGTACTTC
-	TRBV18	14	-	TRBJ1-2	CASSPFGANYGYTF	TGTGCCAGCTCACCTTTTGGGGCCAACTATGGCTACACCTTC
-	TRBV10-3	18	-	TRBJ2-7	CAISESFGKGVSSYEQYF	TGTGCCATCAGTGAGTCGTTCGGAAAGGGGGTAAGCTCCTACGAGCAGTACTTC
-	TRBV5-4	13	-	TRBJ1-2	CASSRDGNYGYTF	TGTGCCAGCAGCAGGGACGGAAACTATGGCTACACCTTC
-	TRBV4-1	15	-	TRBJ2-5	CASSQDGAREETQYF	TGCGCCAGCAGCCAAGATGGGGCCAGGGAAGAGACCCAGTACTTC
-	TRBV7-9	17	TRBD1	TRBJ2-5	CASSLPTGNGWQETQYF	TGTGCCAGCAGCTTACCGACAGGGAACGGATGGCAAGAGACCCAGTACTTC
few	TRBV19	16	TRBD1	TRBJ1-6	CASSILGTGTNSPLHF	TGTGCCAGTAGTATCCTCGGGACAGGGACGAATTCACCCCTCCACTTT
-	TRBV27	11	-	TRBJ2-7	CASSDAYEQYF	TGTGCCAGCAGTGACGCCTACGAGCAGTACTTC
-	TRBV7-2	17	TRBD2	TRBJ2-3	CASIQRPSGIGTDTQYF	TGTGCCAGCATCCAACGCCCTAGCGGAATTGGCACAGATACGCAGTATTTT
-	TRBV5-1	15	-	TRBJ1-2	CASSRLVSDTYGYTF	TGCGCCAGCAGCCGCCTGGTGTCCGATACCTATGGCTACACCTTC
-	TRBV11-2	13	-	TRBJ2-5	CASSAGLQETQYF	TGTGCCAGCAGCGCCGGGCTTCAAGAGACCCAGTACTTC
-	TRBV6-5	11	-	TRBJ1-2	CASRKDYGYTF	TGTGCCAGCCGAAAAGACTATGGCTACACCTTC
-	TRBV6-1	13	-	TRBJ2-2	CASSERRAGELFF	TGTGCCAGCAGTGAACGAAGAGCCGGGGAGCTGTTTTTT
-	TRBV10-1	14	-	TRBJ2-3	CASSESRVTDTQYF	TGCGCCAGCAGTGAGTCCAGGGTCACAGATACGCAGTATTTT
-	TRBV4-3	14	TRBD2	TRBJ2-7	CASSQERGAYEQYF	TGCGCCAGCAGCCAAGAGCGGGGGGCTTACGAGCAGTACTTC
-	TRBV4-3	16	TRBD1	TRBJ1-2	CASSQDNGQGSYGYTF	TGCGCCAGCAGCCAAGATAACGGACAGGGGAGCTATGGCTACACCTTC
-	TRBV2	15	TRBD1	TRBJ2-5	CASSAGTGGKETQYF	TGTGCCAGCAGTGCGGGGACAGGGGGAAAAGAGACCCAGTACTTC
-	TRBV28	14	-	TRBJ1-5	CASSLSSGGQPQHF	TGTGCCAGCAGTTTATCATCCGGGGGACAGCCCCAGCATTTT
-	TRBV2	16	TRBD1	TRBJ1-2	CASSGRDSRNVDGYTF	TGTGCCAGCAGTGGGCGGGACAGCCGAAACGTGGATGGCTACACCTTC
-	TRBV5-1	18	-	TRBJ2-5	CASSLDIQTKGGQETQYF	TGCGCCAGCAGCTTGGATATCCAGACGAAGGGGGGACAAGAGACCCAGTACTTC
-	TRBV27	14	TRBD1	TRBJ2-7	CASTIVPGGYEQYF	TGTGCCAGCACTATTGTCCCAGGGGGCTACGAGCAGTACTTC
once	TRBV7-9	15	TRBD2	TRBJ2-1	CASSPRGRASNEQFF	TGTGCCAGCAGTCCTCGCGGGAGGGCATCCAATGAGCAGTTCTTC
-	TRBV2	14	-	TRBJ1-5	CASSELGGNQPQHF	TGTGCCAGCAGTGAACTGGGTGGCAATCAGCCCCAGCATTTT
-	TRBV7-6	16	-	TRBJ2-4	CASSAMAAGGHDIQYF	TGTGCCAGCAGCGCGATGGCTGCTGGGGGTCATGACATTCAGTACTTC
-	TRBV4-1	14	-	TRBJ2-5	CASSQSGVQETQYF	TGCGCCAGCAGTCAGAGCGGAGTACAAGAGACCCAGTACTTC
-	TRBV6-6	13	-	TRBJ2-5	CASEGFLQETQYF	TGTGCCAGCGAGGGGTTCCTCCAAGAGACCCAGTACTTC
-	TRBV18	12	-	TRBJ2-1	CASSPSRDEQFF	TGTGCCAGCTCACCAAGTAGGGATGAGCAGTTCTTC
-	TRBV9	15	-	TRBJ1-2	CASSVDGRPNYGYTF	TGTGCCAGCAGCGTAGATGGTAGGCCAAACTATGGCTACACCTTC
-	TRBV10-3	15	TRBD2	TRBJ2-2	CAISDSGRNTGELFF	TGTGCCATCAGTGATAGCGGGAGAAACACCGGGGAGCTGTTTTTT
-	TRBV4-3	17	-	TRBJ2-5	CASSQDYGGLAQETQYF	TGCGCCAGCAGCCAAGACTACGGGGGGCTCGCCCAAGAGACCCAGTACTTC
-	TRBV7-9	14	-	TRBJ1-2	CASSLAGKDYGYTF	TGTGCCAGCAGCTTAGCAGGGAAGGACTATGGCTACACCTTC
-	TRBV5-1	13	-	TRBJ2-5	CASRDSPSETQYF	TGCGCCAGCAGGGACAGCCCCTCAGAGACCCAGTACTTC
-	TRBV27	13	-	TRBJ1-4	CASSTVMNEKLFF	TGTGCCAGCAGCACGGTAATGAATGAAAAACTGTTTTTT
-	TRBV7-2	14	-	TRBJ2-3	CASSSSGSTDTQYF	TGTGCCAGCAGCTCCAGCGGGAGCACAGATACGCAGTATTTT
few	TRBV30	15	TRBD1	TRBJ1-6	CAWTPWTGSNSPLHF	TGTGCCTGGACTCCCTGGACAGGGTCGAATTCACCCCTCCACTTT
-	TRBV4-3	13	-	TRBJ2-3	CASSQDGGDTQYF	TGCGCCAGCAGCCAAGATGGCGGGGATACGCAGTATTTT